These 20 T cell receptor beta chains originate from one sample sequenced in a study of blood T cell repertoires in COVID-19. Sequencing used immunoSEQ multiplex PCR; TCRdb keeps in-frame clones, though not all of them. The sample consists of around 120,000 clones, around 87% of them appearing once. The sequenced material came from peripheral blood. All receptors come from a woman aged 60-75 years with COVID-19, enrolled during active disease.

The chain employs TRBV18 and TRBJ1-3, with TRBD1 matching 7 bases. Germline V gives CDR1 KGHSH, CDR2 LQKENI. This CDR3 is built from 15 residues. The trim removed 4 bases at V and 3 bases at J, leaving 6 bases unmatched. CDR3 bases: TGTGCCAGCTCACAAGAACAGGGGTATGGAAACACCATATATTTT. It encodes CASSQEQGYGNTIYF.

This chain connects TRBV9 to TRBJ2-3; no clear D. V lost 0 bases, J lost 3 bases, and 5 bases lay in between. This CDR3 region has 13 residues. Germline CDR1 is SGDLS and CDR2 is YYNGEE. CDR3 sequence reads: CASSVVVTDTQYF. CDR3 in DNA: TGTGCCAGCAGCGTAGTCGTTACAGATACGCAGTATTTT.

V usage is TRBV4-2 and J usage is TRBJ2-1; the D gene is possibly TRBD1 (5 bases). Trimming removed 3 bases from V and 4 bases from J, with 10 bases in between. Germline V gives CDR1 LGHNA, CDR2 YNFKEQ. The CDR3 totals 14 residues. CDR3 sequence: CASSQDTTYNEQFF. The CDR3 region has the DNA TGTGCCAGCAGCCAGGACACAACATACAATGAGCAGTTCTTC.

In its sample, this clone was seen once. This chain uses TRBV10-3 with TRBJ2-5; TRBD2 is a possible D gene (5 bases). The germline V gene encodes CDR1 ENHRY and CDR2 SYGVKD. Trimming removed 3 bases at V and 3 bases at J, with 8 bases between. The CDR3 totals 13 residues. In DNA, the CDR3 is TGTGCCATCAGTGACGGGATAGAAGAGACCCAGTACTTC. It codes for CAISDGIEETQYF.

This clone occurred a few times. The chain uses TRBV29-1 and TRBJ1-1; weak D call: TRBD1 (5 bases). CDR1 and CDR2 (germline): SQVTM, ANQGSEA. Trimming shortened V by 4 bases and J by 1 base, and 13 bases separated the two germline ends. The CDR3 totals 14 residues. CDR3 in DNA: TGCAGCGTTGCCCAAGGGGCGGCGAACACTGAAGCTTTCTTT. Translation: CSVAQGAANTEAFF. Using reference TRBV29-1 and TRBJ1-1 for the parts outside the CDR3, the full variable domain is SAVISQKPSRDICQRGTSLTIQCQVDSQVTMMFWYRQQPGQSLTLIATANQGSEATYESGFVIDKFPISRPNLTFSTLTVSNMSPEDSSIYLCSVAQGAANTEAFFGQGTRLTVV.

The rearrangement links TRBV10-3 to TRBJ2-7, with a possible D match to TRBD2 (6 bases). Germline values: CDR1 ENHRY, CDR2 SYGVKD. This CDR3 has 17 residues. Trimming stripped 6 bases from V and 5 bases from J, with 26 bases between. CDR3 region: CAIRGTGTSSTRDEQYF. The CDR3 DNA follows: TGTGCCATCAGGGGAACCGGGACTTCCTCAACCCGGGACGAGCAGTACTTC.

The DNA of the CDR3 is TGTGCCAGCAGTTACTCAGGGTTACGGAGCGGCTGGTCGTATGGCTACACCTTC. It encodes CASSYSGLRSGWSYGYTF. The V and J genes are TRBV6-2 or TRBV6-3 and TRBJ1-2; the D is unclear. Germline-derived CDR1 and CDR2 are MNHEY and SVGEGT. The length of the CDR3 is 18 residues. V was cut by 0 bases and J by 5 bases, with 22 bases left in between.

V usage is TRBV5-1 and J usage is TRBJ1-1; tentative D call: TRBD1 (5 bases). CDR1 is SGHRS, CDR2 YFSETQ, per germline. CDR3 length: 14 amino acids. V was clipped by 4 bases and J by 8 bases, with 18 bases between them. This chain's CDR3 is CASSLNDGGLEAFF. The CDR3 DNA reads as TGCGCCAGCAGCCTTAACGACGGGGGACTCGAAGCTTTCTTT.

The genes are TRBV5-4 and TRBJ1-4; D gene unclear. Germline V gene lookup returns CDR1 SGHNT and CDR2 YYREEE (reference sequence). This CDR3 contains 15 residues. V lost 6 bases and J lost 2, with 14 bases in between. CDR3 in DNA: TGTGCCAGCACCACCTCCGGCAGGACTAATGAAAAACTGTTTTTT. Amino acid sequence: CASTTSGRTNEKLFF.

Here the CDR3 reads CASSLGGTGEEAFF. The CDR3 DNA is TGTGCCAGCAGCTTAGGGGGGACAGGGGAGGAAGCTTTCTTT. The chain recombines TRBV7-9 with TRBJ1-1, with 10 bases lining up with TRBD1. Losses at the gene ends were 1 base for V and 8 bases for J; bases not matched to a gene: 4. Germline V gives CDR1 SEHNR, CDR2 FQNEAQ (reference sequence). The CDR3 runs to 14 residues.

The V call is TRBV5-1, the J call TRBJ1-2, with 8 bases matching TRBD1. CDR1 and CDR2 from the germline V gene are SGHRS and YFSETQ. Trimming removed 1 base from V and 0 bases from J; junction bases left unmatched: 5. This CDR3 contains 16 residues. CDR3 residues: CASSLKQGVSNYGYTF. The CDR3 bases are TGCGCCAGCAGCTTGAAACAGGGGGTGTCTAACTATGGCTACACCTTC.

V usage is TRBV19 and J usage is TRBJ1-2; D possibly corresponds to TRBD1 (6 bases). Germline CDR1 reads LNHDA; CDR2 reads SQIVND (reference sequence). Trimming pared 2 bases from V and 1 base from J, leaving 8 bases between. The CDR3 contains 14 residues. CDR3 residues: CASSITGINYGYTF. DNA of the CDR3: TGTGCCAGTAGTATAACAGGGATTAACTATGGCTACACCTTC.

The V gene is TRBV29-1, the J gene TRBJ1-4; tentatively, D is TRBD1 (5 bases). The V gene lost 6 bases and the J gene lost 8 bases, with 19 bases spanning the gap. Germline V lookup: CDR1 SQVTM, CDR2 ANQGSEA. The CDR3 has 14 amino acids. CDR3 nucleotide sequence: TGCAGCGTAAACTCCGGGGGTGGGCCGGAAAAACTGTTTTTT. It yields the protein CSVNSGGGPEKLFF.

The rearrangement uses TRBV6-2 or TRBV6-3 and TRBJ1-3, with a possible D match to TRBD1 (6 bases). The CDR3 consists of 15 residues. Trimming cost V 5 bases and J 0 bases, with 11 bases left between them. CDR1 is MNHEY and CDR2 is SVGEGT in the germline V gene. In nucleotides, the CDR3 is TGTGCCAGCAGTCAAGACAGGATCTCTGGAAACACCATATATTTT. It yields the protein CASSQDRISGNTIYF.

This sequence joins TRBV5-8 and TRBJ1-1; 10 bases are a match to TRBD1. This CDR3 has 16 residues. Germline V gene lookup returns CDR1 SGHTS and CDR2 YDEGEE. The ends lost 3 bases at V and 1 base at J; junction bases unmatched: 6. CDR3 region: CASSWDRGPENTEAFF. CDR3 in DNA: TGTGCCAGCAGCTGGGACAGGGGCCCAGAGAACACTGAAGCTTTCTTT.

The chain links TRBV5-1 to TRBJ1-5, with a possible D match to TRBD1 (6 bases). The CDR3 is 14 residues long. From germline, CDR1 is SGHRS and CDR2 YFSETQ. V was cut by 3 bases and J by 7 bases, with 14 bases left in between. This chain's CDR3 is CASSSGQPGQPQHF. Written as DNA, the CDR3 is TGCGCCAGCAGCTCTGGACAGCCGGGGCAGCCCCAGCATTTT.

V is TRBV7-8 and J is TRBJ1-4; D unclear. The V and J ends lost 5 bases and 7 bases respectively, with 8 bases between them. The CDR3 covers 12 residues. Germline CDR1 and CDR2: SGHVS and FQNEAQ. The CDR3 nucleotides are TGTGCCAGCAGCCTTGAGGGTGAAAAACTGTTTTTT. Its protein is CASSLEGEKLFF.

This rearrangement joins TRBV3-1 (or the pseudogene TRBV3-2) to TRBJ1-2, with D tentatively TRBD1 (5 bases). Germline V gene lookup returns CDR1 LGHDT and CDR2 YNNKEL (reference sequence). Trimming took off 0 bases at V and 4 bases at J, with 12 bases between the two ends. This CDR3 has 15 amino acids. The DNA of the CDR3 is TGTGCCAGCAGCCAAGATGTCGGGGGTTTCTATGGCTACACCTTC. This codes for CASSQDVGGFYGYTF.

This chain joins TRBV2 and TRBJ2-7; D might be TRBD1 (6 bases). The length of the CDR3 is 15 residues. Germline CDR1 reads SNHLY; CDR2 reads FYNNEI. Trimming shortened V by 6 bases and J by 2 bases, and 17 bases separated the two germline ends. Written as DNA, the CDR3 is TGTGCCAGCAGCCTTTCGGACAGAGGGCCCTACGAGCAGTACTTC. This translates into CASSLSDRGPYEQYF.

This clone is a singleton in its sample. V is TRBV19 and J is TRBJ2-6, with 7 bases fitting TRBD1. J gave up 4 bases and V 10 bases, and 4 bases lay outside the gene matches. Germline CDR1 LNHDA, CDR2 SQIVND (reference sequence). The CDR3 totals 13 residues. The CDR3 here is CATVDRGANVLTF. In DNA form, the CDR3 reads TGTGCCACGGTGGACAGGGGGGCCAACGTCCTGACTTTC. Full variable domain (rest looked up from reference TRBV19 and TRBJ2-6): DGGITQSPKYLFRKEGQNVTLSCEQNLNHDAMYWYRQDPGQGLRLIYYSQIVNDFQKGDIAEGYSVSREKKESFPLTVTSAQKNPTAFYLCATVDRGANVLTFGAGSRLTVL.